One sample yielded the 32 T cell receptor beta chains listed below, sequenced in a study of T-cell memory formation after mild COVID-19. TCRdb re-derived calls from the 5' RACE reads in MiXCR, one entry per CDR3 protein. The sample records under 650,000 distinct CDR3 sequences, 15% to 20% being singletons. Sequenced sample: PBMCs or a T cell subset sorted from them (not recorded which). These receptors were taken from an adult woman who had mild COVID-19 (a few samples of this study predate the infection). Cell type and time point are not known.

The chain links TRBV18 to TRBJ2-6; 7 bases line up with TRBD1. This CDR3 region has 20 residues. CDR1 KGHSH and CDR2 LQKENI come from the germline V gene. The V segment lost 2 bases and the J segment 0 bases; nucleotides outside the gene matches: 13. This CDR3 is CASSPFGRTGVLSGANVLTF. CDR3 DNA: TGTGCCAGCTCACCATTCGGCCGGACAGGAGTCCTCTCTGGGGCCAACGTCCTGACTTTC.

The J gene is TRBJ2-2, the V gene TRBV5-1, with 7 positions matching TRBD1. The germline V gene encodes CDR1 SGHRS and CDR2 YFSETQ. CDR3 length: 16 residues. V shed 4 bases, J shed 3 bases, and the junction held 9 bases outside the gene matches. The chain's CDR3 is CASSHGQAGDTGELFF. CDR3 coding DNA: TGCGCCAGCAGCCACGGACAGGCCGGGGACACCGGGGAGCTGTTTTTT.

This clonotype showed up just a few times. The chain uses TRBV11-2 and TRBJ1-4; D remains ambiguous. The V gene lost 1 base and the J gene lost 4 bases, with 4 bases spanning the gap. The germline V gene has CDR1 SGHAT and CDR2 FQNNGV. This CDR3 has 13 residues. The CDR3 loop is CASSLGHNEKLFF. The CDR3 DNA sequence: TGTGCCAGCAGCTTAGGACATAATGAAAAACTGTTTTTT.

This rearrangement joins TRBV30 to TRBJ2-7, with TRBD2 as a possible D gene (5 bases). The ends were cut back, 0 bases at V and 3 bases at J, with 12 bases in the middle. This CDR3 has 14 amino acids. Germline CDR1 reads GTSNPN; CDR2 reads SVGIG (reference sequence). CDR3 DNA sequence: TGTGCCTGGAGTGTCGAAGCGGAGTTCTACGAGCAGTACTTC. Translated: CAWSVEAEFYEQYF.

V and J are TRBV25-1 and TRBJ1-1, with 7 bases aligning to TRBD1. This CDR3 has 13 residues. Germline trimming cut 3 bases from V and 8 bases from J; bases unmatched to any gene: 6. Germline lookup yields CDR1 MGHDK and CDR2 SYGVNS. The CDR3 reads CASSDLRGREAFF. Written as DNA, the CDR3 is TGTGCCAGCAGTGACCTAAGGGGGCGCGAAGCTTTCTTT.

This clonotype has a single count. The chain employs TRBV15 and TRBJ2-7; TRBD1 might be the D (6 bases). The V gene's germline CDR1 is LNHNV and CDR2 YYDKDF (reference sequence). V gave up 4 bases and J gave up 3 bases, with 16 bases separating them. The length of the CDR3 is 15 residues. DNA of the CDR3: TGTGCCACCAGCACCTCCTGGACAGAAATCTACGAGCAGTACTTC. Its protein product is CATSTSWTEIYEQYF.

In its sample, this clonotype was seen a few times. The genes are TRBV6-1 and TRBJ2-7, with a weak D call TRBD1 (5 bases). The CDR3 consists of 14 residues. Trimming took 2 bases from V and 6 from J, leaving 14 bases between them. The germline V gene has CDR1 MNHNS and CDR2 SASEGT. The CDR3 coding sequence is TGTGCCAGCAGTGAATCAGGGTTTGCTTTCGAGCAGTACTTC. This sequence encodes CASSESGFAFEQYF.

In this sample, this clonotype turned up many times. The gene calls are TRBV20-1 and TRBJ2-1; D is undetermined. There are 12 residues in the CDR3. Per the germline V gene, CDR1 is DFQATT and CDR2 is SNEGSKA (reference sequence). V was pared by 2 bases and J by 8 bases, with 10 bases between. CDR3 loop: CSARFLTDEQFF. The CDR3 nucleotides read TGCAGTGCTAGATTTCTAACCGATGAGCAGTTCTTC.

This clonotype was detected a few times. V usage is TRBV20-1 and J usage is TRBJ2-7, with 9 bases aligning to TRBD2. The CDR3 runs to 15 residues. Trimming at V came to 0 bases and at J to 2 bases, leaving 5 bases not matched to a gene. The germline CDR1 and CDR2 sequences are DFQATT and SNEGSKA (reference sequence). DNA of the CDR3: TGCAGTGCTAGAGACCTAGCGGGGCGCACCTACGAGCAGTACTTC. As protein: CSARDLAGRTYEQYF.

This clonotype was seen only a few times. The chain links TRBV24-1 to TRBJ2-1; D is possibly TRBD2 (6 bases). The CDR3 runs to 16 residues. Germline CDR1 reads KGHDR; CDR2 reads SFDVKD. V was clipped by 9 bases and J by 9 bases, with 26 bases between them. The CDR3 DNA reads TGTGCCACCCCAGACCGGGACTCCCCTTTAATAGGTGAGCAGTTCTTC. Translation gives CATPDRDSPLIGEQFF.

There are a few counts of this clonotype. In nucleotides, the CDR3 is TGTGCCAGCAGACAGGGGAGAGTTGTCAATGAGCAGTTCTTC. Translating it yields CASRQGRVVNEQFF. This chain connects TRBV27 to TRBJ2-1, with 7 bases identical to TRBD1. The CDR3 is 14 residues long. Germline CDR1 MNHEY, CDR2 SMNVEV (reference sequence). V was pared by 6 bases and J by 6 bases, with 8 bases of the junction left unmatched.

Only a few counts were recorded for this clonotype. As DNA, the CDR3 is TGTGCCAGCAGACTTACAGGGGGCGAAACCGGGGAGCTGTTTTTT. It encodes CASRLTGGETGELFF. This chain uses TRBV12-3 or TRBV12-4 with TRBJ2-2, with 9 bases identical to TRBD1. The CDR3 covers 15 residues. V lost 6 bases and J lost 5; bases outside the gene matches: 7.

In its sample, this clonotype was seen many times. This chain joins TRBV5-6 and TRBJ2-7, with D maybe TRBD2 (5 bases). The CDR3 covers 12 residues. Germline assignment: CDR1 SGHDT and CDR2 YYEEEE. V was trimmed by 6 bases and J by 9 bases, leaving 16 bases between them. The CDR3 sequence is CASKAGLSAQYF. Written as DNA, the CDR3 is TGTGCCAGCAAGGCCGGACTTTCGGCGCAGTACTTC.

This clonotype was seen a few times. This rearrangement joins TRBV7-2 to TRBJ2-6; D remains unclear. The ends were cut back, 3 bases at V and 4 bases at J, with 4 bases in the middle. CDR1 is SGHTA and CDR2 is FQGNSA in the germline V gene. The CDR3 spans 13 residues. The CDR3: CASSFGGANVLTF. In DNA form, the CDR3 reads TGTGCCAGCAGCTTCGGGGGGGCCAACGTCCTGACTTTC.

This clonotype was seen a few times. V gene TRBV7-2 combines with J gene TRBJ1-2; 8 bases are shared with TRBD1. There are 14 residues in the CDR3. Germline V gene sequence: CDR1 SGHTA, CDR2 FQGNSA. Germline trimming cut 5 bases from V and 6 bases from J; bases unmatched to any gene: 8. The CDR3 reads CASSPRTGKNGYTF. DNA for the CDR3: TGTGCCAGCAGCCCGCGGACAGGGAAGAATGGCTACACCTTC. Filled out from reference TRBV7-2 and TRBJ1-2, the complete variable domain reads GAGVSQSPSNKVTEKGKDVELRCDPISGHTALYWYRQSLGQGLEFLIYFQGNSAPDKSGLPSDRFSAERTGGSVSTLTIQRTQQEDSAVYLCASSPRTGKNGYTFGSGTRLTVV.

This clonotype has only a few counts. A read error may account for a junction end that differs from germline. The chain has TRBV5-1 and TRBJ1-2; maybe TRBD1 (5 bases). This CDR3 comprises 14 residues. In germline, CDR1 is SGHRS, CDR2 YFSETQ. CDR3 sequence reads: CASNLSGGSDGYTF. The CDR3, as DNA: TGCGCCAGCAATCTATCCGGGGGATCGGATGGCTACACTTTC.

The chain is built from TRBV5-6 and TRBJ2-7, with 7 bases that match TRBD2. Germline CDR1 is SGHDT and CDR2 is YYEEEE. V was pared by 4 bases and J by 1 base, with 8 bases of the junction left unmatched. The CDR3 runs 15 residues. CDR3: CASSDRDYPSYEQYF. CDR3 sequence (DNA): TGTGCCAGCAGCGACCGGGACTACCCGTCCTACGAGCAGTACTTC.

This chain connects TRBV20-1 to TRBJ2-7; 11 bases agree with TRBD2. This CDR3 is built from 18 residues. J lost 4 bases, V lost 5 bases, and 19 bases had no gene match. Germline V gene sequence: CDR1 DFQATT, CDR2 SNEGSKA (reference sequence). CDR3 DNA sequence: TGCAGTGCTTCCATTCTAGCGGGGGGTCCGAGATTTAAATACGAGCAGTACTTC. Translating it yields CSASILAGGPRFKYEQYF.

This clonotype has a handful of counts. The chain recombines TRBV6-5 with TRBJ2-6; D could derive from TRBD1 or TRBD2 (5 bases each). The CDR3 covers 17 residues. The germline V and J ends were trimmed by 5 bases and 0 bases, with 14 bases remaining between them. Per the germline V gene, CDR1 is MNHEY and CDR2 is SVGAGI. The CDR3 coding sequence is TGTGCCAGCAGTCGGGGACCCACCCTCTCTGGGGCCAACGTCCTGACTTTC. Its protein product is CASSRGPTLSGANVLTF.

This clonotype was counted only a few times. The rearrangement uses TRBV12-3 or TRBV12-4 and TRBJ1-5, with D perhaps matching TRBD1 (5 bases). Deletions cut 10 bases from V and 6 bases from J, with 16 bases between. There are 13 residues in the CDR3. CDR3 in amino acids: CATSYGGGQPQHF. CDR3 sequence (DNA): TGTGCCACTTCCTACGGCGGGGGTCAGCCCCAGCATTTT.

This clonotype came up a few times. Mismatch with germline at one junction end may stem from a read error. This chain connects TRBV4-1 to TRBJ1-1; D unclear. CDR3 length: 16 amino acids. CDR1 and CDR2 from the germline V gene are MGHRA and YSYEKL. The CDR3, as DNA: TGCGCCAGCAGCCAAGAAAAGACCTTAGGGCCGTGGGGAGCTTTTTTT. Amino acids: CASSQEKTLGPWGAFF.

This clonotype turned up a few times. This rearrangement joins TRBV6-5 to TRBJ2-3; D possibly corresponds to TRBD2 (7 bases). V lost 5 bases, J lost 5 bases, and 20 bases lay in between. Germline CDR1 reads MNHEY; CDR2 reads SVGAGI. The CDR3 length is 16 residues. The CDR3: CASSHTSARRGDTQYF. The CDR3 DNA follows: TGTGCCAGCAGTCATACTAGCGCTCGCAGGGGAGATACGCAGTATTTT.

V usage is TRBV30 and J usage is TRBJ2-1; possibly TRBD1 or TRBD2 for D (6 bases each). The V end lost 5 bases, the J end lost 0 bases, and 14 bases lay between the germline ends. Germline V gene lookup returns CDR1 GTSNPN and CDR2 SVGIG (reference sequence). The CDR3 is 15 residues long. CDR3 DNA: TGTGCCTGGGAGGGGGGAACAGGCTCCTACAATGAGCAGTTCTTC. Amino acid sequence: CAWEGGTGSYNEQFF. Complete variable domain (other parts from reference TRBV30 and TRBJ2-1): SQTIHQWPATLVQPVGSPLSLECTVEGTSNPNLYWYRQAAGRGLQLLFYSVGIGQISSEVPQNLSASRPQDRQFILSSKKLLLSDSGFYLCAWEGGTGSYNEQFFGPGTRLTVL.

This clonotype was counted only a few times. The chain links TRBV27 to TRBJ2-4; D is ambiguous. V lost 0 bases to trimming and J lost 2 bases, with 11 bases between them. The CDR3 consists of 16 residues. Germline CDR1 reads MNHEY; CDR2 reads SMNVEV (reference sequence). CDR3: CASSLSLGRTKNIQYF. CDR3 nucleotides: TGTGCCAGCAGTTTATCACTGGGCCGTACCAAAAACATTCAGTACTTC.

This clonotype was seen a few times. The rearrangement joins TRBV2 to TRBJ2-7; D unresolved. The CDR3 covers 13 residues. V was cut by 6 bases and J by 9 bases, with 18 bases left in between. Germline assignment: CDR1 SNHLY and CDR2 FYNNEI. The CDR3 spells CASRPTPAAGQYF. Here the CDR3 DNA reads TGTGCCAGCAGACCAACACCTGCAGCTGGGCAGTACTTC. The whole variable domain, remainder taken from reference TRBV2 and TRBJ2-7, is EPEVTQTPSHQVTQMGQEVILRCVPISNHLYFYWYRQILGQKVEFLVSFYNNEISEKSEIFDDQFSVERPDGSNFTLKIRSTKLEDSAMYFCASRPTPAAGQYFGPGTRLTVT.

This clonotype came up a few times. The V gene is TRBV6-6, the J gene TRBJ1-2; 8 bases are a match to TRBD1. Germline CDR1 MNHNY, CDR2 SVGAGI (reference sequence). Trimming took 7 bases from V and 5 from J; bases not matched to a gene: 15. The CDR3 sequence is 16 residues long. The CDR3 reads CASIELTGVRFYGYTF. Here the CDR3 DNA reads TGTGCCAGCATAGAGTTGACAGGGGTGAGATTTTATGGCTACACCTTC.

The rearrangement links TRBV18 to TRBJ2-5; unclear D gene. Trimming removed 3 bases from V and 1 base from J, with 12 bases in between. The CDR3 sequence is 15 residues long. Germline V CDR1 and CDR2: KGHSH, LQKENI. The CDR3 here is CASSPSSAGQETQYF. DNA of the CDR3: TGTGCCAGCTCACCTTCCTCGGCAGGCCAAGAGACCCAGTACTTC.

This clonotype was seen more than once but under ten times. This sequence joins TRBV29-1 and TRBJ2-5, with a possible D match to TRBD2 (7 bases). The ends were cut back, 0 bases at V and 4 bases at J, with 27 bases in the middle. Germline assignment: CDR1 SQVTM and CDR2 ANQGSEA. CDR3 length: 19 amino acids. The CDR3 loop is CSVEDPAGHSSFRAETQYF. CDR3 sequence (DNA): TGCAGCGTTGAAGATCCAGCGGGACACTCCTCGTTCCGGGCAGAGACCCAGTACTTC.

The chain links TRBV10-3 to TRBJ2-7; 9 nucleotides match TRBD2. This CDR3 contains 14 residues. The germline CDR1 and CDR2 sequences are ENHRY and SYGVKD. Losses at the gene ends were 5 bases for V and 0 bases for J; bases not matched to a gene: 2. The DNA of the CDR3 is TGTGCCATCAGTAGTAGCGGGAGCTCCTACGAGCAGTACTTC. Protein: CAISSSGSSYEQYF.

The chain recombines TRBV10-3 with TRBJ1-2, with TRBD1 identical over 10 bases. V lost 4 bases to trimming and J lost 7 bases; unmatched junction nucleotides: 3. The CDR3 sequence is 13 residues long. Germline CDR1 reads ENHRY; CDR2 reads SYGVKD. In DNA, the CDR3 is TGTGCCATCAGTGGACAGGGGGCGGTTGGCTACACCTTC. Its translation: CAISGQGAVGYTF.

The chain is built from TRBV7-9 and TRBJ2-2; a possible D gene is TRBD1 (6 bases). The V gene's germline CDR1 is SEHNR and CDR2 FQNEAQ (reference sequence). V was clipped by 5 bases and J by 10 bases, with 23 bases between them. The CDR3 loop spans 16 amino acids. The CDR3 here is CASSTIRDTLKQELFF. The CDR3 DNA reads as TGTGCCAGCAGCACAATCCGGGACACCCTCAAGCAGGAGCTGTTTTTT.

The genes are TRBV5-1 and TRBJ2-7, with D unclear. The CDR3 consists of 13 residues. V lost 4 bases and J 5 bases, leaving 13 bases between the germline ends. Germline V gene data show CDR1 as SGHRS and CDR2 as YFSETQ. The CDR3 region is CASSLFGGNEQYF. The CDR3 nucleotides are TGCGCCAGCAGCCTGTTCGGTGGGAACGAGCAGTACTTC. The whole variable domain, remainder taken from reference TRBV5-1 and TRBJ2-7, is KAGVTQTPRYLIKTRGQQVTLSCSPISGHRSVSWYQQTPGQGLQFLFEYFSETQRNKGNFPGRFSGRQFSNSRSEMNVSTLELGDSALYLCASSLFGGNEQYFGPGTRLTVT.